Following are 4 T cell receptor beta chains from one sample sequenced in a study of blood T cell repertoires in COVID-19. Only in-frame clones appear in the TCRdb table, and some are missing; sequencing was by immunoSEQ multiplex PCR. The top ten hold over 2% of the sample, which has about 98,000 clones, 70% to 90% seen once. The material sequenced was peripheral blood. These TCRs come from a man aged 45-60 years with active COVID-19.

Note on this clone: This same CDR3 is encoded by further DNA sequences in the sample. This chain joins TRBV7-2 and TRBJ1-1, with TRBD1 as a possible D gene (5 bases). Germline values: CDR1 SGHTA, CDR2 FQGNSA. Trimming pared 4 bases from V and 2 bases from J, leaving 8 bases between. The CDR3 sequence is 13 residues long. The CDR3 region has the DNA TGTGCCAGCAGCTCAGACAGAAACACTGAAGCTTTCTTT. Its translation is CASSSDRNTEAFF.

The CDR3 DNA reads TGTGCCAGTAGTTCCCCGGACAGCGGTACCTATGGCTACACCTTC. Translating gives CASSSPDSGTYGYTF. V and J are TRBV19 and TRBJ1-2, with TRBD1 as a possible D gene (6 bases). Trimming pared 5 bases from V and 4 bases from J, leaving 17 bases between. The CDR3 covers 15 residues. Germline CDR1 is LNHDA and CDR2 is SQIVND (reference sequence).

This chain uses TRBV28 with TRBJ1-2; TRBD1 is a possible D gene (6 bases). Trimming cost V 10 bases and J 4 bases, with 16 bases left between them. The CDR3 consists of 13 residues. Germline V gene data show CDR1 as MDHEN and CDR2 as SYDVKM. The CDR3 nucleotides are TGTGCCACCACTAGGGGGGGGAGCTATGGCTACACCTTC. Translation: CATTRGGSYGYTF.

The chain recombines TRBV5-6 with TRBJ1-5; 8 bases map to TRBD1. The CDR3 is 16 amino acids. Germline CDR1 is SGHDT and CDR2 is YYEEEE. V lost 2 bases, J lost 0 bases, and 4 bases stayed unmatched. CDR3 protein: CASSLQGGLSNQPQHF. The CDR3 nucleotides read TGTGCCAGCAGCTTACAGGGGGGCCTTAGCAATCAGCCCCAGCATTTT.